Sequencing of this T cell receptor beta chain was carried out in a study of blood T cell repertoires in COVID-19. The wider study: The samples span acute and convalescent COVID-19 from the United States, Italy and Spain.

This table comes from immunoSEQ multiplex PCR, and its TCRdb copy is limited to in-frame clones, with some not included. In the table there are under 250,000 clones, approximately 88% of which are singletons. Sequenced material: PBMCs or T cells enriched from blood (not recorded which). The clonotype comes from a woman under 40 who had been exposed to COVID-19.

In DNA form, the CDR3 reads TGTGCCAGCAGCTTAGAGGGCGGGACAGGGACATTGCAGGAGACCCAGTACTTC. Translating gives CASSLEGGTGTLQETQYF. This chain joins TRBV11-2 and TRBJ2-5; 9 nucleotides match TRBD1. V shed 0 bases, J shed 5 bases, and the junction held 13 bases outside the gene matches. CDR1 SGHAT and CDR2 FQNNGV come from the germline V gene. This CDR3 comprises 18 residues.